This T cell receptor (beta chain) was captured by sequencing in a study of Ad26.COV2.S vaccination and SARS-CoV-2 variants (dated by TCRdb to the early 2020s). With respect to the entire study: Vaccine-arm donors were drawn from COV1001, a multicentre, randomized, double-blind, placebo-controlled phase I-IIa trial of Ad26.COV2.S in healthy adults. Ad26.COV2.S was administered intramuscularly at 5 x 10^10 or 1 x 10^11 viral particles, either as a single shot or as two shots given 56 days apart. Participants in the trial were split at random into five groups of five each, receiving low-dose or high-dose Ad26.COV2.S once or twice, or else placebo on both occasions. A total of about 30 samples were included in the TCR-sequenced set, comprising some 20 Ad26.COV2.S vaccine recipients, 5 placebo recipients and 8 SARS-CoV-2 convalescent individuals. Sequencing of the TCRbeta repertoire served to evaluate the specificity and breadth of SARS-CoV-2-reactive T cell receptors following Ad26.COV2.S vaccination. Blinding of investigators to trial group allocation was maintained during experiments and outcome assessment. Results the study describes overall, beyond this receptor: The authors noted that total T cell responses may have been underestimated by the TCR breadth and depth analyses. Comparable non-spike TCR breadth was observed between vaccine and placebo recipients, consistent with only spike being contained in the vaccine. The study lacked the statistical power to compare responses across vaccine doses or regimens. After vaccination, substantial breadth of spike-specific CD8+ and CD4+ T cell responses was reported. Ad26.COV2.S recipients had higher spike-specific TCR breadth than placebo recipients (P = 0.0014).

From its cysteine to its phenylalanine, the CDR3 spans 14 amino acids. CDR3 DNA is the only sequence kept; it has 42 bases, read in frame from the first base. The CDR1 and CDR2 encoded by the germline V gene are MNHEY and SVGAGI. V lost 8 bases and J lost 0 bases; the stretch between them is 11 bases long. What this sample's treatment or condition label stands for: about 20 received Ad26.COV2.S at low or high dose, single or two shots; about five received placebo; per-sample allocation not given. Repertoires of vaccine and placebo recipients were sequenced from samples taken on day 63 after the first injection. In Cohort 1b, around 23 adults aged 18-55 years were enrolled at a single site in Boston, USA, between 29 July and 7 August 2020. Ad26.COV2.S was a replication-incompetent adenovirus type 26 vector expressing a prefusion-stabilized SARS-CoV-2 spike protein from the original Wuhan strain. This clone was detected a few times. It has no known antigen specificity. No base qualities exist here, and no much larger clone lies one base off it.

TCRbeta CDR3 regions were sequenced with the immunoSEQ Assay. After extraction, genomic DNA underwent amplification by bias-controlled multiplex PCR, followed by high-throughput sequencing. Concerning the study's data processing: To quantify the absolute abundance of every unique TCRbeta CDR3 region, sequences were collapsed and filtered. T cell fraction was estimated by normalization of TCRbeta template counts to usable DNA, with usable DNA being measured through amplification of reference genes present in all nucleated cells. Repertoire TCRs were annotated as SARS-CoV-2-specific by exact matching of V gene, CDR3 amino acid sequence and J gene to a known reactive TCR set. The reference SARS-CoV-2 TCR set came from MIRA and was filtered for enrichment in COVID-19-positive ImmuneCODE repertoires, removing public or cross-reactive TCRs. Using the MIRA antigens, annotated TCRs were further analysed by specific ORF or by position within an ORF. Depth was the summed frequency of annotated unique rearrangements, while breadth was defined as annotated unique rearrangements over total unique productive rearrangements. Group comparisons of TCR breadth used two-sided Wilcoxon rank-sum tests. TCRdb obtained this table from immuneACCESS and retained in-frame rearrangements with V and J assigned. These tables miss some clones; where compared with another copy, unresolved V genes account for less than half of the shortfall, and the remainder is unexplained. The V and J calls and the clone size are those of that table, but D and trimming were determined from the DNA. Present in this sample are roughly 400,000 clones, approximately 90% of which were seen just once. The leading ten clones occupy 1.9% of the sample.

The chain uses TRBV6-5 and TRBJ1-5; a weak D assignment points to TRBD1 (5 bases agree). The receptor was isolated from a person between 18 and 65 years old who received the Ad26.COV2.S COVID-19 vaccine or a placebo. Source: peripheral blood, taken in a trial of Ad26.COV2.S vaccine versus placebo. The sequence in DNA is TGTGCCAGCGCCCCCCAGGGTAGCAATCAGCCCCAGCATTTT. This encodes CASAPQGSNQPQHF.